This T cell receptor beta chain appears in the sequencing data of a study of breast tumors, draining lymph nodes, adjacent tissues. The lymph nodes were axillary draining lymph nodes from breast cancer patients. TCRdb processed the multiplex PCR reads anew with MiXCR; each CDR3 protein has one entry. Seen here are approximately 150,000 distinct CDR3 sequences, approximately 33% observed once, and the top ten hold around 3.5%. In this sample, this clonotype turned up once. Antigen specificity is unknown. This CDR3 region has 13 residues. The germline CDR1 and CDR2 sequences are SGHRS and YFSETQ. Between the trimmed V and J ends, which lost 4 bases and 1 base, there was a span of 7 bases. Study-level results: Tumor TCR diversity was below lymph nodes but above nontumor tissue. Findings are consistent with lymph node origin and intratumoral expansion of most tumor T cells. Compared with basal-like, luminal-like tumors shared significantly more repertoire with nontumor tissue.

The sequencing sample was made of axillary lymph node tissue. This TCR derives from a female donor with breast cancer. Some clones in this sample may be carry-over from other donors' samples. This sequence joins TRBV5-1 and TRBJ2-3, with D unclear. The CDR3 nucleotides are TGCGCCAGCAGCCCACTTGGCACAGATACGCAGTATTTT. Its translation is CASSPLGTDTQYF.